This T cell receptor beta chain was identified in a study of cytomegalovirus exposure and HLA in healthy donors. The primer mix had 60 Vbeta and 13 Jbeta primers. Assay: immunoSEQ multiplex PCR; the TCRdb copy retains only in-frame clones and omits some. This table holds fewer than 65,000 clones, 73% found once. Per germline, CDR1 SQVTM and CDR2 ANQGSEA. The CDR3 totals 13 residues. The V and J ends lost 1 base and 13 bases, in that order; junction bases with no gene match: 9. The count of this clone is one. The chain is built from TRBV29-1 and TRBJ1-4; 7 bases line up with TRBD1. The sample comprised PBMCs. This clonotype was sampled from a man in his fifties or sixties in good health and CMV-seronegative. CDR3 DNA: TGCAGCGTTGAAGGAGGAGGGGGCGAGCGACTGTTTTTT. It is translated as CSVEGGGGERLFF.